These 16 T cell receptor beta chains originate from one sample sequenced in a study of blood T cell repertoires in COVID-19. Profiling relied on immunoSEQ multiplex PCR, and the TCRdb table lists in-frame clones only, not all of them. This table holds just over 350,000 clones, 87% found once. The material sequenced was PBMCs or T cells enriched from blood (not recorded which). Receptors were obtained from a woman aged 30 to 39 who had recovered from COVID-19.

This rearrangement joins TRBV14 to TRBJ2-3, with 11 positions matching TRBD2. Germline assignment: CDR1 SGHDN and CDR2 FVKESK. V lost 4 bases, J lost 3 bases, and 9 bases stayed unmatched. The CDR3 has 17 amino acids. CDR3 protein: CASSPAQGTSGTDTQYF. CDR3 DNA sequence: TGTGCCAGCAGCCCCGCTCAAGGGACTAGCGGAACAGATACGCAGTATTTT.

The V and J genes are TRBV11-2 and TRBJ2-7; 9 positions match TRBD2. V was pared by 6 bases and J by 6 bases, with 15 bases of the junction left unmatched. The CDR3 consists of 16 residues. The germline gives CDR1 SGHAT, CDR2 FQNNGV. The CDR3 sequence is CASSPGTSLRGTEQYF. The CDR3, as DNA: TGTGCCAGCAGTCCCGGGACTAGCCTAAGGGGCACCGAGCAGTACTTC.

CDR3 loop: CASSLRGTEQYF. In nucleotides, the CDR3 is TGTGCCAGCAGTTTACGGGGTACTGAGCAGTACTTC. J is TRBJ2-7 and V is TRBV6-5, with D perhaps TRBD2 (5 bases). Germline CDR1 and CDR2: MNHEY and SVGAGI. V was cut by 4 bases and J by 7 bases, with 11 bases left in between. This CDR3 is built from 12 residues.

The V and J genes are TRBV6-5 and TRBJ1-1; 9 bases are a match to TRBD1. This CDR3 is 15 amino acids long. V dropped 6 bases and J dropped 4; count of bases not matched to a gene: 9. Germline V gene lookup returns CDR1 MNHEY and CDR2 SVGAGI. CDR3 sequence (DNA): TGTGCCAGCAGCCTTACAGGGGGCAGAGGCACTGAAGCTTTCTTT. Translation gives CASSLTGGRGTEAFF.

This clone has more than one count but fewer than ten. The chain recombines TRBV5-6 with TRBJ1-2; 8 bases map to TRBD1. This CDR3 region has 13 residues. The ends lost 5 bases at V and 4 bases at J; junction bases unmatched: 4. Germline CDR1 and CDR2: SGHDT and YYEEEE. CDR3 loop: CASRETGGYGYTF. CDR3 DNA sequence: TGTGCCAGCAGAGAAACAGGGGGCTATGGCTACACCTTC.

CDR3 nucleotides: TGTGCCAGCAGCCAAGGGACTTCATTCCCTTCCTACGAGCAGTACTTC. Translation gives CASSQGTSFPSYEQYF. The genes are TRBV3-1 (or the pseudogene TRBV3-2) and TRBJ2-7; D possibly corresponds to TRBD2 (5 bases). Germline V gene data show CDR1 as LGHDT and CDR2 as YNNKEL (reference sequence). V was pared by 1 base and J by 1 base, with 14 bases between. The CDR3 spans 16 residues.

The J gene is TRBJ2-4, the V gene TRBV5-5; TRBD2 might be the D (6 bases). Germline assignment: CDR1 SGHKS and CDR2 YYEKEE (reference sequence). The CDR3 consists of 15 residues. Between the trimmed V and J ends, which lost 0 bases and 0 bases, there was a span of 7 bases. The CDR3 loop is CASSLVAVAKNIQYF. The DNA for the CDR3 is TGTGCCAGCAGCTTGGTAGCGGTAGCCAAAAACATTCAGTACTTC.

The gene calls are TRBV11-2 and TRBJ2-7; 7 nucleotides match TRBD2. CDR1 and CDR2 from the germline V gene are SGHAT and FQNNGV. CDR3 length equals 15 residues. With 7 bases clipped from V and 1 base from J, the junction kept 10 bases outside the gene matches. The CDR3 bases are TGTGCCAGCACCCACGCTGGGGGGGTTTCCTACGAGCAGTACTTC. As protein: CASTHAGGVSYEQYF. The entire variable domain, with the rest obtained from reference TRBV11-2 and TRBJ2-7, is as follows: EAGVAQSPRYKIIEKRQSVAFWCNPISGHATLYWYQQILGQGPKLLIQFQNNGVVDDSQLPKDRFSAERLKGVDSTLKIQPAKLEDSAVYLCASTHAGGVSYEQYFGPGTRLTVT.

This chain joins TRBV4-2 and TRBJ1-2; no firm D call. Germline V gene lookup returns CDR1 LGHNA and CDR2 YNFKEQ. The CDR3 covers 16 residues. V was clipped by 0 bases and J by 0 bases, with 11 bases between them. CDR3 sequence reads: CASSQEITVANYGYTF. The CDR3 DNA follows: TGTGCCAGCAGCCAAGAGATAACAGTAGCTAACTATGGCTACACCTTC.

The V gene is TRBV7-2, the J gene TRBJ1-1; 7 bases fit TRBD1. Looked up from germline, CDR1 is SGHTA and CDR2 is FQGNSA. V trimming: 4 bases; J trimming: 1 base; junction bases outside the gene matches: 3. The CDR3 covers 14 residues. CDR3 coding DNA: TGTGCCAGCAGCTCCTGGACAGGGAACACTGAAGCTTTCTTT. Translated, it gives CASSSWTGNTEAFF.

This clone was picked up one time. V gene TRBV19 combines with J gene TRBJ1-1; D is unclear. The CDR3 spans 13 residues. Germline V lookup: CDR1 LNHDA, CDR2 SQIVND (reference sequence). Trimming stripped 4 bases from V and 6 bases from J, with 12 bases between. The CDR3 sequence is CASSNEIAPEAFF. In DNA, the CDR3 is TGTGCCAGTAGTAATGAGATAGCCCCTGAAGCTTTCTTT.

J is TRBJ1-4 and V is TRBV18, with D tentatively TRBD1 (6 bases). Germline lookup yields CDR1 KGHSH and CDR2 LQKENI. The V end lost 6 bases, the J end lost 7 bases, and 21 bases lay between the germline ends. CDR3 size: 16 residues. The CDR3 region is CASSPPEGVASEKLFF. The CDR3 bases are TGTGCCAGCTCGCCGCCTGAGGGGGTTGCGTCTGAAAAACTGTTTTTT.

V and J are TRBV2 and TRBJ2-3; 14 nucleotides align to TRBD2. With 3 bases clipped from V and 8 bases from J, the junction kept 1 base outside the gene matches. Looked up from germline, CDR1 is SNHLY and CDR2 is FYNNEI. This CDR3 is built from 14 residues. CDR3 sequence reads: CASSETSGRGTQYF. CDR3 DNA sequence: TGTGCCAGCAGTGAGACTAGCGGGAGGGGTACGCAGTATTTT.

This clone was counted only a few times. The chain recombines TRBV7-9 with TRBJ1-2, with TRBD1 as a possible D gene (6 bases). Trimming left V 4 bases short and J 3 bases short, with 21 bases between. This CDR3 is built from 17 residues. Germline assignment: CDR1 SEHNR and CDR2 FQNEAQ (reference sequence). CDR3 residues: CASSSTGFYLGYYGYTF. Here the CDR3 DNA reads TGTGCCAGCAGCTCGACAGGATTCTATTTAGGCTACTATGGCTACACCTTC.

The chain is built from TRBV28 and TRBJ1-4; a possible D gene is TRBD1 (6 bases). Per germline, CDR1 MDHEN and CDR2 SYDVKM. Trimming cost V 2 bases and J 8 bases, with 12 bases left between them. The CDR3 consists of 14 residues. CDR3 DNA: TGTGCCAGCAGTTTACCACAGGGTACGGAAAAACTGTTTTTT. This translates into CASSLPQGTEKLFF.

The rearrangement links TRBV27 to TRBJ1-1; perhaps TRBD1 as D (5 bases). Trimming removed 6 bases at V and 1 base at J, with 9 bases between. CDR3 length equals 13 residues. Germline CDR1 and CDR2: MNHEY and SMNVEV (reference sequence). For the CDR3, the DNA is TGTGCCAGCAGACCAACAGGGAACACTGAAGCTTTCTTT. Encoded protein: CASRPTGNTEAFF.